What follows are 6 T cell receptor beta chains derived from one specimen sequenced in a study of T cell responses to AZD1222 COVID-19 vaccine. Sequencing used immunoSEQ multiplex PCR; TCRdb keeps in-frame clones, though not all of them. The table lists around 140,000 clones, approximately 92% of them singletons. The sequencing here drew on peripheral blood, taken on day 0 of AZD1222 vaccination. Receptors originate from an adult in good health.

This clone was seen a single time. The gene calls are TRBV5-1 and TRBJ2-2; 10 bases line up with TRBD2. The CDR3 spans 16 residues. Germline V gives CDR1 SGHRS, CDR2 YFSETQ. The ends lost 0 bases at V and 7 bases at J; junction bases unmatched: 6. In DNA form, the CDR3 reads TGCGCCAGCAGCTTGGTTCTAGCGGGAGAGGTCGGGGAGCTGTTTTTT. It codes for CASSLVLAGEVGELFF.

The chain is built from TRBV4-1 and TRBJ1-5; no definite D call. V dropped 0 bases and J dropped 5 bases, with 11 bases sitting between them. Germline values: CDR1 MGHRA, CDR2 YSYEKL. CDR3 length equals 15 residues. CDR3 residues: CASSQEGAGHQPQHF. The CDR3 DNA is TGCGCCAGCAGCCAAGAGGGAGCGGGTCATCAGCCCCAGCATTTT.

This chain connects TRBV9 to TRBJ1-2; D unresolved. V was cut by 3 bases and J by 6 bases, with 9 bases left in between. In germline, CDR1 is SGDLS, CDR2 YYNGEE. The CDR3 sequence is 12 residues long. The CDR3 nucleotides are TGTGCCAGCAGCGAGTGGACGGATGGCTACACCTTC. It codes for CASSEWTDGYTF.

The J gene is TRBJ1-2, the V gene TRBV12-3 or TRBV12-4; D remains unclear. The CDR3 totals 13 residues. The germline V and J ends were trimmed by 5 bases and 4 bases, with 11 bases remaining between them. This CDR3 reads CASSPQEGYGYTF. The CDR3 DNA follows: TGTGCCAGCAGTCCTCAGGAGGGCTATGGCTACACCTTC.

The chain employs TRBV24-1 and TRBJ1-2, with D maybe TRBD1 (6 bases). This CDR3 has 12 residues. The germline V gene has CDR1 KGHDR and CDR2 SFDVKD. The V end lost 9 bases, the J end lost 3 bases, and 10 bases lay between the germline ends. The DNA for the CDR3 is TGTGCCACCGGGGGCGCCCACTATGGCTACACCTTC. Amino acid sequence: CATGGAHYGYTF.

The V gene is TRBV5-1, the J gene TRBJ1-5, with 7 nucleotides matching TRBD1. The J segment lost 2 bases and the V segment lost 2 bases, leaving 7 bases of the junction unmatched. The CDR3 totals 16 residues. CDR1 is SGHRS and CDR2 is YFSETQ in the germline V gene. This chain's CDR3 is CASSLEGARGNQPQHF. The CDR3 DNA sequence: TGCGCCAGCAGCTTAGAGGGGGCGCGAGGCAATCAGCCCCAGCATTTT. Using reference TRBV5-1 and TRBJ1-5 for the parts outside the CDR3, the full variable domain is KAGVTQTPRYLIKTRGQQVTLSCSPISGHRSVSWYQQTPGQGLQFLFEYFSETQRNKGNFPGRFSGRQFSNSRSEMNVSTLELGDSALYLCASSLEGARGNQPQHFGDGTRLSIL.